These 21 T cell receptor beta chains originate from one sample sequenced in a study of brain T cells in children with intractable seizures (dated by TCRdb to the early 2020s). Library preparation used the immunoSEQ multiplex PCR assay. The clones in this table, taken by TCRdb from immuneACCESS, are in-frame only. Not every clone is retained; where verified, under half of the shortfall comes from an unresolved V gene, and the cause of the rest is unknown. This sample comprises about 320,000 clones, over 90% of them detected only once. 5.7% of the sample rests with the top ten. Per the publication, the time point label means: blood from clinic visit 5 months post-surgery; TSC patient then seizure free. This material consisted of peripheral blood, taken 5 to 6 months after surgery. Receptors were obtained from a boy under two years old with tuberous sclerosis and intractable seizures.

V gene TRBV19 combines with J gene TRBJ1-2, with D possibly being TRBD1 (5 bases). This CDR3 has 15 residues. Germline values: CDR1 LNHDA, CDR2 SQIVND (reference sequence). With 4 bases removed from V and 0 bases from J, the gap between germline ends came to 12 bases. The CDR3 bases are TGTGCCAGTAGTACAGACAGCCAAGCTAACTATGGCTACACCTTC. Amino acids: CASSTDSQANYGYTF. The complete variable domain, with remaining parts taken from reference TRBV19 and TRBJ1-2, reads DGGITQSPKYLFRKEGQNVTLSCEQNLNHDAMYWYRQDPGQGLRLIYYSQIVNDFQKGDIAEGYSVSREKKESFPLTVTSAQKNPTAFYLCASSTDSQANYGYTFGSGTRLTVV.

The J gene is TRBJ2-2, the V gene TRBV7-9; D call uncertain. The CDR3 totals 16 residues. Germline-derived CDR1 and CDR2 are SEHNR and FQNEAQ (reference sequence). V was pared by 3 bases and J by 6 bases, with 17 bases between. CDR3 sequence: CASSFSSYLSPGELFF. The CDR3 region has the DNA TGTGCCAGCAGCTTTAGCTCATACCTGAGTCCCGGGGAGCTGTTTTTT.

The V gene is TRBV11-3, the J gene TRBJ2-2; 7 bases line up with TRBD2. CDR1 is SGHNT, CDR2 YENEEA, per germline. The CDR3 is 16 amino acids. The junction had 6 bases not matched to a gene; V was cut back by 5 bases and J by 0 bases. The chain's CDR3 is CASSPGGRTNTGELFF. CDR3 in DNA: TGTGCCAGCAGCCCGGGAGGCAGAACGAACACCGGGGAGCTGTTTTTT.

This chain connects TRBV5-6 to TRBJ2-7; D might be TRBD2 (6 bases). Deletions cut 4 bases from V and 0 bases from J, with 11 bases between. This CDR3 has 14 residues. Germline CDR1 is SGHDT and CDR2 is YYEEEE. The CDR3 is CASSTGLISYEQYF. CDR3 in DNA: TGTGCCAGCAGCACGGGACTGATCTCCTACGAGCAGTACTTC.

This chain links TRBV10-3 with TRBJ2-7; D perhaps matches TRBD2 (6 bases). Germline V gene sequence: CDR1 ENHRY, CDR2 SYGVKD. This CDR3 region has 14 residues. Trimming pared 6 bases from V and 3 bases from J, leaving 15 bases between. The CDR3 protein is CAISSGTSGYEQYF. DNA of the CDR3: TGTGCCATCAGCTCGGGGACTTCCGGCTACGAGCAGTACTTC.

The chain employs TRBV29-1 and TRBJ2-7, with 9 bases that match TRBD1. CDR3 size: 14 residues. Losses at the gene ends were 6 bases for V and 1 base for J; bases not matched to a gene: 7. The germline V gene encodes CDR1 SQVTM and CDR2 ANQGSEA. In DNA, the CDR3 is TGCAGCGTCCTCGGACAGGGGAGTTCCTACGAGCAGTACTTC. It yields the protein CSVLGQGSSYEQYF.

V gene TRBV30 combines with J gene TRBJ2-5; TRBD1 aligns across 7 bases. The CDR3 sequence is 14 residues long. The germline gives CDR1 GTSNPN, CDR2 SVGIG (reference sequence). V gave up 2 bases and J gave up 4 bases; unmatched junction bases: 7. In DNA, the CDR3 is TGTGCCTGGAGTCCCCACAGGGGTGGAGAGACCCAGTACTTC. Residues: CAWSPHRGGETQYF.

V gene TRBV7-8 combines with J gene TRBJ1-2; weak D call: TRBD1 (5 bases). Between the trimmed V and J ends, which lost 2 bases and 4 bases, there was a span of 14 bases. The CDR3 loop spans 15 amino acids. The germline CDR1 and CDR2 sequences are SGHVS and FQNEAQ. CDR3 sequence reads: CASSLRPQGIYGYTF. As DNA, the CDR3 is TGTGCCAGCAGCTTAAGGCCGCAGGGCATCTATGGCTACACCTTC.

Here the CDR3 reads CASSLSQYNSPLHF. The CDR3 nucleotides read TGTGCCAGCAGTTTAAGCCAGTATAATTCACCCCTCCACTTT. The rearrangement links TRBV28 to TRBJ1-6; D unclear. The CDR3 has 14 amino acids. Germline CDR1 MDHEN, CDR2 SYDVKM. V lost 2 bases and J 4 bases, leaving 6 bases between the germline ends. The whole variable domain, filled in from reference TRBV28 and TRBJ1-6, reads DVKVTQSSRYLVKRTGEKVFLECVQDMDHENMFWYRQDPGLGLRLIYFSYDVKMKEKGDIPEGYSVSREKKERFSLILESASTNQTSMYLCASSLSQYNSPLHFGNGTRLTVT.

This chain connects TRBV6-5 to TRBJ1-1; D perhaps matches TRBD1 (6 bases). V gave up 9 bases and J gave up 2 bases, with 13 bases separating them. CDR1 is MNHEY, CDR2 SVGAGI, per germline. There are 13 residues in the CDR3. Written as DNA, the CDR3 is TGTGCCAGTTCCCGGACAGTCAACACTGAAGCTTTCTTT. Its protein is CASSRTVNTEAFF.

The J gene is TRBJ2-2, the V gene TRBV7-3; 7 positions agree with TRBD1. Losses at the gene ends were 5 bases for V and 0 bases for J; bases not matched to a gene: 3. The CDR3 totals 15 residues. Germline V CDR1 and CDR2: SGHTA, FQGTGA. The CDR3 coding sequence is TGTGCCAGCAGCCGACAGGGCCCGAACACCGGGGAGCTGTTTTTT. This translates into CASSRQGPNTGELFF.

The chain combines TRBV5-1 with TRBJ2-3, with TRBD2 matching over 8 bases. The CDR3 is 18 amino acids. V lost 4 bases, J lost 0 bases, and 13 bases stayed unmatched. Germline CDR1 and CDR2: SGHRS and YFSETQ. This CDR3 is CASSPDGTRFSSTDTQYF. DNA for the CDR3: TGCGCCAGCAGCCCAGATGGGACTAGGTTTTCTAGCACAGATACGCAGTATTTT.

The chain joins TRBV7-9 to TRBJ1-1, with a tentative D call TRBD1 (6 bases). The CDR3 has 16 residues. V dropped 1 base and J dropped 3 bases, with 15 bases sitting between them. Germline CDR1 reads SEHNR; CDR2 reads FQNEAQ (reference sequence). In DNA form, the CDR3 reads TGTGCCAGCAGCTTAGGGCAGATAGCAGGGGACACTGAAGCTTTCTTT. Amino acid sequence: CASSLGQIAGDTEAFF.

The rearrangement links TRBV2 to TRBJ2-7; no definite D call. V was clipped by 6 bases and J by 0 bases, with 15 bases between them. The V gene's germline CDR1 is SNHLY and CDR2 FYNNEI. The CDR3 contains 15 residues. The CDR3 here is CASRVIIGNSYEQYF. As DNA, the CDR3 is TGTGCCAGCAGGGTAATAATCGGCAACTCCTACGAGCAGTACTTC.

This chain links TRBV7-6 with TRBJ2-7; D is possibly TRBD1 (6 bases). Trimming cost V 2 bases and J 4 bases, with 9 bases left between them. This CDR3 region has 13 residues. Per the germline V gene, CDR1 is SGHVS and CDR2 is FNYEAQ. CDR3 loop: CASSLNQGYEQYF. Written as DNA, the CDR3 is TGTGCCAGCAGCTTAAATCAGGGGTACGAGCAGTACTTC.

The gene calls are TRBV4-1 and TRBJ2-4, with D possibly matching TRBD1 (5 bases). CDR3 length equals 15 residues. The germline CDR1 and CDR2 sequences are MGHRA and YSYEKL. V dropped 2 bases and J dropped 9 bases, with 17 bases sitting between them. The CDR3 nucleotides read TGCGCCAGCAGCCAACTACATAAAGACAGTACCATTCAGTACTTC. This gives the protein CASSQLHKDSTIQYF.

The chain combines TRBV19 with TRBJ2-7; 8 nucleotides agree with TRBD1. CDR3 length: 14 residues. From germline, CDR1 is LNHDA and CDR2 SQIVND (reference sequence). V was pared by 10 bases and J by 0 bases, with 8 bases of the junction left unmatched. The CDR3 bases are TGTGCCACCACCCCCGGGACAGGCTCCTACGAGCAGTACTTC. It codes for CATTPGTGSYEQYF.

The DNA of the CDR3 is TGTGCCAGCAGCCAACCCGCCCATACTAGTAGGGGTAAACAGCCCCAGCATTTT. Protein: CASSQPAHTSRGKQPQHF. The chain combines TRBV16 with TRBJ1-5; tentatively, D is TRBD1 (5 bases). The germline gives CDR1 KGHSY, CDR2 FQNENV. V was cut by 2 bases and J by 7 bases, with 24 bases left in between. The CDR3 is 18 amino acids.

This clone showed up just once. This chain joins TRBV7-9 and TRBJ2-1, with TRBD2 identical over 11 bases. J lost 4 bases, V lost 5 bases, and 7 bases had no gene match. Germline values: CDR1 SEHNR, CDR2 FQNEAQ (reference sequence). The CDR3 is made up of 16 amino acids. The CDR3 loop reads CASSPRLAGPYNEQFF. The CDR3 bases are TGTGCCAGCAGCCCTAGACTAGCGGGACCTTACAATGAGCAGTTCTTC.

The chain has TRBV19 and TRBJ2-2; no clear D gene. This CDR3 has 13 residues. V was clipped by 7 bases and J by 4 bases, with 10 bases between them. CDR1 and CDR2 from the germline V gene are LNHDA and SQIVND (reference sequence). The CDR3, as DNA: TGTGCCAGTATGAGACCCTTCACCGGGGAGCTGTTTTTT. This codes for CASMRPFTGELFF. The entire variable domain, with the rest obtained from reference TRBV19 and TRBJ2-2, is as follows: DGGITQSPKYLFRKEGQNVTLSCEQNLNHDAMYWYRQDPGQGLRLIYYSQIVNDFQKGDIAEGYSVSREKKESFPLTVTSAQKNPTAFYLCASMRPFTGELFFGEGSRLTVL.

The J gene is TRBJ2-3, the V gene TRBV7-2, with TRBD2 matching over 8 bases. Germline assignment: CDR1 SGHTA and CDR2 FQGNSA. Losses at the gene ends were 5 bases for V and 6 bases for J; bases not matched to a gene: 4. The CDR3 has 13 residues. CDR3 sequence: CASSGLAGDTQYF. The DNA of the CDR3 is TGTGCCAGCAGCGGACTAGCCGGCGATACGCAGTATTTT.